This T cell receptor (beta chain) is from a study of somatic mutations in cytotoxic T cells in rheumatoid arthritis. As to this clone: Its antigen remains unidentified.

CDR3 length: 16 amino acids. V dropped 5 bases and J dropped 3 bases, with 19 bases sitting between them. Germline V CDR1 and CDR2: MNHEY, SMNVEV (reference sequence). Only in-frame clones appear in the TCRdb table, and some are missing; sequencing was by immunoSEQ multiplex PCR. There are approximately 7,000 clones in the sample; about 68% occur only once, and 35% to 40% lies in the top ten. Study-level points and caveats: More than 20% of CD8+ cells belonged to the largest clone in about an eighth of the 65 patients. No significant CD8+ T-cell clonality difference was found between rheumatoid arthritis patients and age-matched controls. It was in rheumatoid arthritis patients, but not in healthy controls, that CD8+ clonality increased with age.

This receptor was taken from a woman aged 60-70 years in good health. This sequence joins TRBV27 and TRBJ2-5; D gene ambiguous. The sample comprised CD8+ T cells sorted from blood. In DNA, the CDR3 is TGTGCCAGCAGTCCTGGCAGGCCTCCCAAAAAAGAGACCCAGTACTTC. This sequence encodes CASSPGRPPKKETQYF.